These 20 T cell receptor beta chains were all obtained from the same sample, sequenced in a study of blood T cell repertoires in COVID-19. TCRdb's table, derived via immunoSEQ multiplex PCR, lists solely in-frame clones and lacks some. Of approximately 250,000 clones listed, 80% to 90% are singletons. Sequenced sample: peripheral blood. The receptors shown here come from a woman in her 70s with COVID-19, enrolled during active disease.

This chain joins TRBV2 and TRBJ2-1; TRBD2 agrees at 11 bases. The CDR3 length is 16 residues. Germline-derived CDR1 and CDR2 are SNHLY and FYNNEI. V was pared by 6 bases and J by 0 bases, with 4 bases of the junction left unmatched. The CDR3 protein is CASRLAGGNSYNEQFF. The CDR3 bases are TGTGCCAGCAGGCTAGCGGGAGGCAACTCCTACAATGAGCAGTTCTTC.

This rearrangement joins TRBV28 to TRBJ2-1, with TRBD2 matching 10 bases. The CDR3 spans 15 residues. The germline gives CDR1 MDHEN, CDR2 SYDVKM. Trimming removed 6 bases from V and 9 bases from J; junction bases left unmatched: 11. The CDR3 nucleotides read TGTGCCAGCAGGCCCGGGGTAGCGGGGGGTCCTGAGCAGTTCTTC. Its protein product is CASRPGVAGGPEQFF.

The chain couples TRBV30 to TRBJ2-3; a possible D gene is TRBD1 (6 bases). This CDR3 region has 13 residues. The V gene lost 4 bases and the J gene lost 1 base, with 9 bases spanning the gap. CDR1 is GTSNPN and CDR2 is SVGIG in the germline V gene (reference sequence). CDR3 protein: CAWTRGRTDTQYF. CDR3 sequence (DNA): TGTGCCTGGACCAGGGGCCGCACAGATACGCAGTATTTT.

V usage is TRBV2 and J usage is TRBJ2-7; a possible D gene is TRBD1 (6 bases). Germline lookup yields CDR1 SNHLY and CDR2 FYNNEI. The CDR3 extends over 13 amino acids. The V end lost 6 bases, the J end lost 3 bases, and 12 bases lay between the germline ends. Here the CDR3 DNA reads TGTGCCAGCAGACCGACAGGAAACTACGAGCAGTACTTC. Its translation is CASRPTGNYEQYF.

The chain uses TRBV29-1 and TRBJ2-5; D not resolved. Per the germline V gene, CDR1 is SQVTM and CDR2 is ANQGSEA. Deletions cut 6 bases from V and 1 base from J, with 9 bases between. The CDR3 runs to 12 residues. The CDR3 DNA sequence: TGCAGCGTCCAGACACCCCAAGAGACCCAGTACTTC. As protein: CSVQTPQETQYF. The whole variable domain, remainder taken from reference TRBV29-1 and TRBJ2-5, is SAVISQKPSRDICQRGTSLTIQCQVDSQVTMMFWYRQQPGQSLTLIATANQGSEATYESGFVIDKFPISRPNLTFSTLTVSNMSPEDSSIYLCSVQTPQETQYFGPGTRLLVL.

The chain joins TRBV9 to TRBJ1-5; D not certain. In germline, CDR1 is SGDLS, CDR2 YYNGEE. This CDR3 has 14 residues. Trimming pared 0 bases from V and 3 bases from J, leaving 7 bases between. CDR3 protein: CASSVGWANQPQHF. As DNA, the CDR3 is TGTGCCAGCAGCGTAGGCTGGGCCAATCAGCCCCAGCATTTT.

The chain recombines TRBV18 with TRBJ1-1; D is ambiguous. CDR1 and CDR2 (germline): KGHSH, LQKENI. V was cut by 3 bases and J by 0 bases, with 11 bases left in between. The CDR3 totals 15 residues. The chain's CDR3 is CASSPMEAMNTEAFF. The CDR3 DNA reads as TGTGCCAGCTCACCGATGGAGGCCATGAACACTGAAGCTTTCTTT.

This clone was counted between two and nine times. The CDR3 region is CASSQPGQGEKLFF. CDR3 bases: TGCGCCAGCAGCCAACCGGGACAGGGTGAAAAACTGTTTTTT. This chain joins TRBV4-1 and TRBJ1-4; 9 nucleotides line up with TRBD1. This CDR3 is 14 amino acids long. Germline values: CDR1 MGHRA, CDR2 YSYEKL. Losses at the gene ends were 2 bases for V and 7 bases for J; bases not matched to a gene: 2.

The chain joins TRBV2 to TRBJ2-2, with TRBD1 identical over 7 bases. The germline V gene has CDR1 SNHLY and CDR2 FYNNEI. V lost 7 bases, J lost 7 bases, and 9 bases stayed unmatched. The CDR3 is made up of 14 amino acids. This chain's CDR3 is CASIPGQFYGELFF. CDR3 bases: TGTGCCAGCATCCCGGGACAGTTTTACGGGGAGCTGTTTTTT.

The rearrangement uses TRBV18 and TRBJ1-2; the match to TRBD1 covers 9 bases. Germline V gene lookup returns CDR1 KGHSH and CDR2 LQKENI. With 3 bases clipped from V and 4 bases from J, the junction kept 6 bases outside the gene matches. This CDR3 contains 15 residues. The CDR3 DNA is TGTGCCAGCTCACCTCGACAGGGGGAGACCTATGGCTACACCTTC. Amino acid sequence: CASSPRQGETYGYTF.

V usage is TRBV6-5 and J usage is TRBJ1-5, with a weak D call TRBD1 (5 bases). This CDR3 region has 15 residues. V was shortened by 7 bases and J by 2 bases, with 15 bases between the two germline ends. Looked up from germline, CDR1 is MNHEY and CDR2 is SVGAGI. As DNA, the CDR3 is TGTGCCAGCACGATGGGGGGGGATGGCAATCAGCCCCAGCATTTT. Amino acids: CASTMGGDGNQPQHF.

The sample holds a few counts of this clone. The CDR3 reads CASSQGTAKFFYTF. The CDR3, as DNA: TGTGCCAGCAGCCAAGGCACAGCAAAATTCTTCTACACCTTC. The chain is built from TRBV3-1 (or the pseudogene TRBV3-2) and TRBJ1-2; unclear D gene. CDR3 length equals 14 residues. Germline CDR1 is LGHDT and CDR2 is YNNKEL (reference sequence). V gave up 1 base and J gave up 10 bases, with 16 bases separating them.

This clone was observed once. The rearrangement uses TRBV10-3 and TRBJ1-5; no firm D call. The CDR3 covers 15 residues. Germline V gene sequence: CDR1 ENHRY, CDR2 SYGVKD. V shed 3 bases and J shed 6 bases, with 15 bases lying between them. In nucleotides, the CDR3 is TGTGCCATCAGTGAAGGCCCCAGTCGAGGTCAGCCCCAGCATTTT. It translates to CAISEGPSRGQPQHF.

V gene TRBV5-6 combines with J gene TRBJ1-2, with 7 bases aligning to TRBD1. CDR3 length: 16 residues. The V segment lost 2 bases and the J segment 3 bases; nucleotides outside the gene matches: 10. Germline lookup yields CDR1 SGHDT and CDR2 YYEEEE. The CDR3 sequence is CASSLLGDRAYYGYTF. CDR3 DNA: TGTGCCAGCAGCTTACTTGGTGACAGGGCCTACTATGGCTACACCTTC.

This clone was detected once. The chain uses TRBV5-1 and TRBJ2-7, with a possible D match to TRBD1 (7 bases). In germline, CDR1 is SGHRS, CDR2 YFSETQ. Trimming stripped 4 bases from V and 6 bases from J, with 26 bases between. The CDR3 length is 17 residues. The CDR3 DNA reads TGCGCCAGCAGCCGCGGGACAGAAAGCGCTAGAGGTGGCGAGCAGTACTTC. Protein sequence: CASSRGTESARGGEQYF.

The V call is TRBV20-1, the J call TRBJ2-7; TRBD2 matches at 9 bases. The CDR3 is made up of 16 amino acids. Germline CDR1 DFQATT, CDR2 SNEGSKA (reference sequence). With 3 bases clipped from V and 6 bases from J, the junction kept 15 bases outside the gene matches. The CDR3 sequence: CSASIIAGAYGAEQYF. Here the CDR3 DNA reads TGCAGTGCTAGTATAATAGCGGGAGCTTATGGAGCCGAGCAGTACTTC.

The V call is TRBV29-1, the J call TRBJ1-1, with D possibly being TRBD1 (6 bases). Germline CDR1 and CDR2: SQVTM and ANQGSEA. The CDR3 length is 15 residues. Trimming took off 1 base at V and 3 bases at J, with 15 bases between the two ends. The CDR3 nucleotides read TGCAGCGTTGAAGGGGTACAGGGTTGGGACACTGAAGCTTTCTTT. It yields the protein CSVEGVQGWDTEAFF.

The chain has TRBV19 and TRBJ2-3; 12 bases fit TRBD2. The CDR3 is 17 amino acids. The V and J ends lost 0 bases and 4 bases, in that order; junction bases with no gene match: 5. The germline V gene encodes CDR1 LNHDA and CDR2 SQIVND (reference sequence). CDR3: CASSIETTSGSADTQYF. The CDR3 coding sequence is TGTGCCAGTAGTATAGAGACGACTAGCGGGAGCGCAGATACGCAGTATTTT.

CDR3 coding DNA: TGCAGCGTTGTCCGAGACTACGAGCAGTACTTC. Protein product: CSVVRDYEQYF. The chain combines TRBV29-1 with TRBJ2-7, with D unclear. V was trimmed by 4 bases and J by 3 bases, leaving 7 bases between them. Per germline, CDR1 SQVTM and CDR2 ANQGSEA. This CDR3 is built from 11 residues.

The CDR3 reads CASSQDGLAGSTTDTQYF. For the CDR3, the DNA is TGCGCCAGCAGCCAAGATGGACTAGCGGGTTCTACCACAGATACGCAGTATTTT. The chain has TRBV4-1 and TRBJ2-3; TRBD2 matches at 11 bases. The ends lost 0 bases at V and 2 bases at J; junction bases unmatched: 7. The CDR3 has 18 amino acids. Germline V gene lookup returns CDR1 MGHRA and CDR2 YSYEKL.